The source of this TCR beta chain is a study of blood T cell repertoires in COVID-19. Study background: Whether acute or convalescent, the COVID-19 samples came from the United States, Italy and Spain.

The V gene end was trimmed by 5 bases and the J gene end by 2 bases; junction bases not matched to a gene: 17. The germline CDR1 and CDR2 sequences are LNHDA and SQIVND (reference sequence). This CDR3 contains 20 residues. As handled by the study authors: How many nucleated cells were present was estimated from reference gene primer amplification. The repertoire was sequenced with immunoSEQ multiplex PCR; TCRdb's copy has only in-frame clones and lacks some. D and trimming come from the DNA, and the V and J calls and clone size come from that table. Here the sample spans some 210,000 clones, around four fifths being singletons.

The specimen was peripheral blood. This chain connects TRBV19 to TRBJ2-3; 12 nucleotides line up with TRBD2. This sequence was found in a human donor in a cohort sampled during active COVID-19. In DNA form, the CDR3 reads TGTGCCAGTAGTCGGAGACTAGCGGGGGACCCAAGAAAGTACACAGATACGCAGTATTTT. This translates into CASSRRLAGDPRKYTDTQYF.